This is a list of T cell receptor beta chains from one sample in a study of T cells after posttransplantation cyclophosphamide. The table came from immunoSEQ multiplex PCR; TCRdb's copy has only in-frame clones and leaves some out. Of more than 10,000 clones in the sample, around 81% were seen once. The input for sequencing was PBMCs, taken roughly 62 months after allogeneic stem cell transplant with posttransplant cyclophosphamide. These receptors originate from a female patient aged 45 to 65 who received an allogeneic stem cell transplant from a related donor, was CMV-positive, and had no GVHD. Some T cells may originate from the graft donor. Both conserved end residues are part of each CDR3. D genes are given only for firm matches. The size entry is marked missing in some rows and otherwise reads once, few, many or a size class.

V: TRBV4-1; size: -; J: TRBJ2-2; D: TRBD2; CDR3: CASSQTSGRPANTGELFF; DNA: TGCGCCAGCAGCCAGACTAGCGGGAGGCCAGCGAACACCGGGGAGCTGTTTTTT
V: TRBV5-4; size: -; J: TRBJ1-3; D: -; CDR3: CASSFSAGGFGNTIYF; DNA: TGTGCCAGCAGCTTTTCCGCGGGGGGATTTGGAAACACCATATATTTT
V: TRBV7-3; size: -; J: TRBJ2-6; D: -; CDR3: CASSLSSSGANVLTF; DNA: TGTGCCAGCAGCTTAAGCAGCTCTGGGGCCAACGTCCTGACTTTC
V: TRBV6-6; size: -; J: TRBJ2-3; D: -; CDR3: CASSYPREGGGDTQYF; DNA: TGTGCCAGCAGTTACCCGAGGGAGGGGGGGGGAGATACGCAGTATTTT
V: TRBV28; size: -; J: TRBJ1-4; D: TRBD1; CDR3: CASRHAFGDRRLAELFF; DNA: TGTGCCAGCAGGCACGCCTTTGGGGACAGGAGGTTAGCGGAACTGTTTTTT
V: TRBV7-3; size: -; J: TRBJ1-1; D: -; CDR3: CASSLLGATEAFF; DNA: TGTGCCAGCAGCTTATTGGGAGCCACTGAAGCTTTCTTT
V: TRBV18; size: -; J: TRBJ1-1; D: TRBD1; CDR3: CASSRGQGRYTEAFF; DNA: TGTGCCAGCTCCCGCGGACAGGGAAGATACACTGAAGCTTTCTTT
V: TRBV11-3; size: -; J: TRBJ2-1; D: TRBD2; CDR3: CASSDPWGGPYNEQFF; DNA: TGTGCCAGCAGCGACCCGTGGGGAGGGCCATACAATGAGCAGTTCTTC
V: TRBV9; size: -; J: TRBJ2-6; D: TRBD1; CDR3: CASSATGDSGANVLTF; DNA: TGTGCCAGCAGCGCGACAGGGGACTCTGGGGCCAACGTCCTGACTTTC
V: TRBV9; size: -; J: TRBJ1-2; D: TRBD1; CDR3: CASSVAGQGHGYTF; DNA: TGTGCCAGCAGCGTAGCTGGACAGGGTCATGGCTACACCTTC
V: TRBV4-1; size: -; J: TRBJ1-5; D: -; CDR3: CASSQRSNQPQHF; DNA: TGCGCCAGCAGCCAACGGTCCAATCAGCCCCAGCATTTT
V: TRBV28; size: -; J: TRBJ2-7; D: TRBD1; CDR3: CASNPGGRYEQYF; DNA: TGTGCCAGCAACCCAGGGGGCCGCTACGAGCAGTACTTC
V: TRBV28; size: -; J: TRBJ2-7; D: TRBD1; CDR3: CASSPGQGPYEQYF; DNA: TGTGCCAGCAGTCCAGGACAGGGGCCCTACGAGCAGTACTTC
V: TRBV5-1; size: -; J: TRBJ1-3; D: -; CDR3: CASRGTTSGNTIYF; DNA: TGCGCCAGCAGGGGGACAACCTCTGGAAACACCATATATTTT
V: TRBV6-5; size: -; J: TRBJ1-1; D: TRBD1; CDR3: CAVGQGALNTEAFF; DNA: TGTGCTGTCGGACAGGGGGCCCTGAACACTGAAGCTTTCTTT
V: TRBV19; size: few; J: TRBJ1-1; D: -; CDR3: CASSIGPQNTEAFF; DNA: TGTGCCAGTAGTATTGGGCCCCAGAACACTGAAGCTTTCTTT
V: TRBV5-1; size: -; J: TRBJ2-5; D: -; CDR3: CASSLGGGSGETQYF; DNA: TGCGCCAGCAGCTTGGGAGGGGGTTCTGGAGAGACCCAGTACTTC
V: TRBV18; size: -; J: TRBJ1-2; D: -; CDR3: CASSPAQAEGYTF; DNA: TGTGCCAGCTCACCGGCACAGGCCGAGGGCTACACCTTC
V: TRBV18; size: -; J: TRBJ2-1; D: -; CDR3: CASSPQVGRGEQFF; DNA: TGTGCCAGCTCACCCCAAGTGGGAAGGGGTGAGCAGTTCTTC
V: TRBV30; size: -; J: TRBJ2-5; D: -; CDR3: CAWIRMGTQYF; DNA: TGTGCCTGGATCAGGATGGGGACCCAGTACTTC
V: TRBV5-1; size: -; J: TRBJ2-1; D: TRBD1; CDR3: CASSLPRTGGDEQFF; DNA: TGCGCCAGCAGCTTGCCCCGGACAGGGGGCGATGAGCAGTTCTTC
V: TRBV4-2; size: -; J: TRBJ1-1; D: -; CDR3: CASSQAVAKRAFF; DNA: TGTGCCAGCAGCCAGGCCGTGGCAAAGCGGGCTTTCTTT
V: TRBV2; size: -; J: TRBJ2-1; D: -; CDR3: CASGQGLGHEQFF; DNA: TGTGCCAGCGGGCAGGGCCTTGGCCATGAGCAGTTCTTC
V: TRBV7-9; size: -; J: TRBJ1-3; D: TRBD1; CDR3: CASRTGHLLGNTIYF; DNA: TGTGCCAGCAGGACAGGGCACTTACTTGGAAACACCATATATTTT
V: TRBV11-2; size: -; J: TRBJ2-3; D: TRBD2; CDR3: CASSSSGNTQYF; DNA: TGTGCCAGCAGCTCAAGCGGGAATACGCAGTATTTT
V: TRBV25-1; size: -; J: TRBJ1-2; D: TRBD1; CDR3: CASSSGTGAGYTF; DNA: TGTGCCAGCAGTTCCGGGACAGGGGCTGGCTACACCTTC
V: TRBV10-2; size: once; J: TRBJ2-7; D: -; CDR3: CASSESSLANEQYF; DNA: TGCGCCAGCAGTGAGTCTTCCCTAGCGAACGAGCAGTACTTC
V: TRBV30; size: -; J: TRBJ1-2; D: -; CDR3: CAWSVGRDGYTF; DNA: TGTGCCTGGAGTGTAGGGAGGGATGGCTACACCTTC
V: TRBV7-2; size: once; J: TRBJ2-7; D: -; CDR3: CASSYYGSWDEQYF; DNA: TGTGCCAGCAGCTATTACGGGAGTTGGGACGAGCAGTACTTC
V: TRBV18; size: -; J: TRBJ2-3; D: -; CDR3: CASSMAGTDTQYF; DNA: TGTGCCAGCTCAATGGCGGGCACAGATACGCAGTATTTT
V: TRBV6-5; size: once; J: TRBJ1-5; D: -; CDR3: CASSRWSNQPQHF; DNA: TGTGCCAGCAGTCGGTGGAGCAATCAGCCCCAGCATTTT
V: TRBV18; size: -; J: TRBJ2-5; D: -; CDR3: CASSPPDGETQYF; DNA: TGTGCCAGCTCACCGCCAGATGGAGAGACCCAGTACTTC
V: TRBV29-1; size: -; J: TRBJ1-2; D: TRBD1; CDR3: CSVEDRTGSDYGYTF; DNA: TGCAGCGTTGAAGACCGGACAGGGTCTGACTATGGCTACACCTTC
V: TRBV18; size: -; J: TRBJ2-4; D: TRBD1; CDR3: CASSPPTGGENLNIQYF; DNA: TGTGCCAGCTCACCACCGACAGGGGGCGAAAATTTAAACATTCAGTACTTC
V: TRBV5-8; size: -; J: TRBJ1-6; D: TRBD1; CDR3: CASSLELGQGINSPLHF; DNA: TGTGCCAGCAGCTTGGAACTCGGACAGGGGATTAATTCACCCCTCCACTTT
V: TRBV27; size: -; J: TRBJ1-4; D: -; CDR3: CASSVTSDGEKLFF; DNA: TGTGCCAGCAGCGTGACCTCCGACGGGGAAAAACTGTTTTTT
V: TRBV27; size: -; J: TRBJ2-1; D: TRBD2; CDR3: CASSQRGASYNEQFF; DNA: TGTGCCAGCAGCCAGCGGGGGGCTTCCTACAATGAGCAGTTCTTC
V: TRBV6-5; size: once; J: TRBJ1-5; D: -; CDR3: CASSPAVYPNQPQHF; DNA: TGTGCCAGCAGCCCCGCGGTGTACCCCAATCAGCCCCAGCATTTT
V: TRBV11-2; size: few; J: TRBJ2-1; D: TRBD1; CDR3: CASSFAGGDYDEQFF; DNA: TGTGCCAGCAGCTTTGCAGGGGGCGATTACGATGAGCAGTTCTTC
V: TRBV6-5; size: -; J: TRBJ2-7; D: -; CDR3: CASSYLASYEQYF; DNA: TGTGCCAGCAGTTACTTAGCGTCCTACGAGCAGTACTTC
V: TRBV14; size: -; J: TRBJ2-5; D: TRBD2; CDR3: CASSRLAGGETQYF; DNA: TGTGCCAGCAGCCGTCTAGCGGGAGGAGAGACCCAGTACTTC
V: TRBV7-2; size: -; J: TRBJ2-1; D: -; CDR3: CASSYRRAKYNEQFF; DNA: TGTGCCAGCAGCTACCGCAGGGCCAAATACAATGAGCAGTTCTTC
V: TRBV9; size: -; J: TRBJ1-4; D: -; CDR3: CASSVGGATNEKLFF; DNA: TGTGCCAGCAGCGTAGGGGGGGCAACTAATGAAAAACTGTTTTTT
V: TRBV5-1; size: -; J: TRBJ1-2; D: -; CDR3: CASSFGSQGYGYTF; DNA: TGCGCCAGCAGCTTTGGGTCGCAGGGCTATGGCTACACCTTC
V: TRBV29-1; size: -; J: TRBJ2-7; D: TRBD1; CDR3: CSASGTGAYEQYF; DNA: TGCAGCGCCTCCGGGACAGGAGCCTACGAGCAGTACTTC
V: TRBV19; size: -; J: TRBJ1-5; D: -; CDR3: CASSINSDQPQHF; DNA: TGTGCCAGTAGTATTAACTCCGATCAGCCCCAGCATTTT
V: TRBV27; size: -; J: TRBJ1-2; D: -; CDR3: CASRDAGRDGYTF; DNA: TGTGCCAGCCGCGACGCAGGGAGGGATGGCTACACCTTC
V: TRBV5-6; size: once; J: TRBJ1-5; D: -; CDR3: CASSLGEGNQPQHF; DNA: TGTGCCAGCAGCTTGGGGGAGGGGAATCAGCCCCAGCATTTT
V: TRBV5-8; size: -; J: TRBJ1-2; D: -; CDR3: CASSLVLGGGGSYGYTF; DNA: TGTGCCAGCAGCTTGGTCTTGGGGGGAGGTGGATCCTATGGCTACACCTTC
V: TRBV9; size: -; J: TRBJ2-5; D: -; CDR3: CASSVDPVMETQYF; DNA: TGTGCCAGCAGCGTAGACCCGGTAATGGAGACCCAGTACTTC
V: TRBV25-1; size: -; J: TRBJ2-1; D: -; CDR3: CASSGAREQFF; DNA: TGTGCCAGCAGTGGGGCTCGTGAGCAGTTCTTC
V: TRBV10-3; size: -; J: TRBJ1-2; D: -; CDR3: CAIREGDYGYTF; DNA: TGTGCCATCAGGGAGGGAGACTATGGCTACACCTTC
V: TRBV27; size: -; J: TRBJ1-4; D: -; CDR3: CASKIQQGFNEKLFF; DNA: TGTGCCAGCAAGATACAGCAGGGTTTTAATGAAAAACTGTTTTTT
V: TRBV19; size: -; J: TRBJ2-2; D: -; CDR3: CASSIFRVLNTGELFF; DNA: TGTGCCAGTAGTATTTTCCGGGTGTTGAACACCGGGGAGCTGTTTTTT